This entry describes one T cell receptor (beta chain). The data were taken from a study of blood T cell repertoires in COVID-19. Study overall: PBMCs, B-cell-depleted T cells, or T cells were the source of the cDNA or gDNA that made up the material.

Profiled with immunoSEQ multiplex PCR; TCRdb holds only in-frame clones, not every one. Of 290,000 or so clones in the sample, about nine tenths were seen once. Trimming removed 1 base from V and 1 base from J, with 9 bases in between. Germline CDR1 SEHNR, CDR2 FQNEAQ (reference sequence). The CDR3 runs 15 residues. This clonotype was sampled from a woman aged 25-40 years who had recovered from COVID-19. The chain has TRBV7-9 and TRBJ2-3; D may be TRBD1 (5 bases). Sequencing used PBMCs or T cells enriched from blood (not recorded which). The CDR3, as DNA: TGTGCCAGCAGCTTAGTTGGGGCGGGCACAGATACGCAGTATTTT. Translating it yields CASSLVGAGTDTQYF.